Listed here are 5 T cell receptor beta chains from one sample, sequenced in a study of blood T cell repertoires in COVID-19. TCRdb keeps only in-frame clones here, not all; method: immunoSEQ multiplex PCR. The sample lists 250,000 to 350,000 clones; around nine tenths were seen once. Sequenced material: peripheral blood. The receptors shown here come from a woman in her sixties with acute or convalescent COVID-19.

The CDR3 loop reads CASSPQGLAGFTGELFF. CDR3 nucleotide sequence: TGTGCCAGCAGCCCCCAAGGACTAGCGGGATTCACCGGGGAGCTGTTTTTT. The rearrangement uses TRBV3-1 (or the pseudogene TRBV3-2) and TRBJ2-2; TRBD2 matches at 12 bases. CDR1 LGHDT and CDR2 YNNKEL come from the germline V gene (reference sequence). V was pared by 4 bases and J by 4 bases, with 7 bases of the junction left unmatched. The CDR3 is 17 amino acids.

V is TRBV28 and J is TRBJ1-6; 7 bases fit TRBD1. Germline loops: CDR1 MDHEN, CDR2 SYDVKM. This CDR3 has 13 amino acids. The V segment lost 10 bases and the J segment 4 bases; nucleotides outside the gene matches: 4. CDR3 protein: CATTGAYNSPLHF. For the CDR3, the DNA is TGTGCCACCACAGGGGCGTATAATTCACCCCTCCACTTT.

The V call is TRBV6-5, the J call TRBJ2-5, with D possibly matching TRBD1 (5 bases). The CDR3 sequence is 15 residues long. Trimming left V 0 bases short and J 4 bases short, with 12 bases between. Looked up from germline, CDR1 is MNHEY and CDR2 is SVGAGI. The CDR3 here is CASSYSIGVGETQYF. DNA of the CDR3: TGTGCCAGCAGTTACTCGATAGGGGTAGGAGAGACCCAGTACTTC.

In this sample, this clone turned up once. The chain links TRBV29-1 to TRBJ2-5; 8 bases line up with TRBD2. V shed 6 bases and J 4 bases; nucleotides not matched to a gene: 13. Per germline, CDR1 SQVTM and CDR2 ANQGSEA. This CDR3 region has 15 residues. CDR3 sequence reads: CSVHGGPRGGETQYF. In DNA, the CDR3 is TGCAGCGTCCACGGCGGCCCACGGGGGGGAGAGACCCAGTACTTC.

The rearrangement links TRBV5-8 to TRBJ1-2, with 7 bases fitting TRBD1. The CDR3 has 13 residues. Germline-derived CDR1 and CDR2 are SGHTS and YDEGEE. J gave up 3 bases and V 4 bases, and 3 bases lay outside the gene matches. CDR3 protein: CASSRDRDYGYTF. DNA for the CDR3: TGTGCCAGCAGCAGAGACAGGGACTATGGCTACACCTTC.